This entry lists 21 T cell receptor beta chains sequenced from one sample in a study of Graves' ophthalmopathy and Graves' hyperthyroidism. The authors amplified TCR beta CDR3 regions, and they did so from RNA transcripts for repertoire sequencing. HTBI primers served in a first-round RT-PCR, which a second-round multiplex PCR followed. TCRdb re-called the multiplex PCR reads through MiXCR, storing one row per CDR3 protein. The sample records over a million distinct CDR3 sequences, roughly two fifths being singletons. Sequenced: peripheral blood or thyroid tissue (not recorded which). The receptors here all came from an adult man with Graves' hyperthyroidism.

This clonotype has a handful of counts. The chain joins TRBV9 to TRBJ2-7, with D perhaps matching TRBD2 (5 bases). V lost 1 base and J 2 bases, leaving 10 bases between the germline ends. The CDR3 contains 14 residues. CDR1 and CDR2 from the germline V gene are SGDLS and YYNGEE. The DNA for the CDR3 is TGTGCCAGCAGCGTACTCCTAGCAACCTACGAGCAGTACTTC. Protein sequence: CASSVLLATYEQYF.

The rearrangement joins TRBV20-1 to TRBJ2-2; 12 bases line up with TRBD2. V lost 3 bases, J lost 4 bases, and 6 bases stayed unmatched. CDR1 is DFQATT, CDR2 SNEGSKA, per germline (reference sequence). The CDR3 covers 16 residues. CDR3 sequence (DNA): TGCAGTGCTAGGGCTAGCGGGGGGGCCAGCACCGGGGAGCTGTTTTTT. Its translation is CSARASGGASTGELFF.

The table lists this clonotype with a few counts. The chain has TRBV20-1 and TRBJ1-6; D uncertain. Germline lookup yields CDR1 DFQATT and CDR2 SNEGSKA (reference sequence). Trimming shortened V by 3 bases and J by 0 bases, and 9 bases separated the two germline ends. CDR3 length: 15 residues. This CDR3 is CSARGGSSYNSPLHF. The CDR3 DNA reads as TGCAGTGCTAGGGGAGGGAGCTCCTATAATTCACCCCTCCACTTT.

This clonotype appeared many times. V gene TRBV7-9 combines with J gene TRBJ2-6; possible D gene TRBD1, 6 bases. The germline V gene encodes CDR1 SEHNR and CDR2 FQNEAQ (reference sequence). Trimming cost V 10 bases and J 0 bases, with 13 bases left between them. The CDR3 is 15 amino acids. The CDR3 region is CATEDSSSGANVLTF. The CDR3 DNA follows: TGTGCCACAGAGGACAGCAGCTCTGGGGCCAACGTCCTGACTTTC. The full variable domain, rest sourced from reference TRBV7-9 and TRBJ2-6, is DTGVSQNPRHKITKRGQNVTFRCDPISEHNRLYWYRQTLGQGPEFLTYFQNEAQLEKSRLLSDRFSAERPKGSFSTLEIQRTEQGDSAMYLCATEDSSSGANVLTFGAGSRLTVL.

This clonotype was picked up a small number of times. The chain carries TRBV7-2 and TRBJ2-1, with TRBD2 matching 7 bases. CDR3 length equals 14 residues. The V segment lost 1 base and the J segment 10 bases; nucleotides outside the gene matches: 7. CDR1 is SGHTA, CDR2 FQGNSA, per germline. The CDR3 DNA sequence: TGTGCCAGCAGCTTAGTGGAGGGGCGGGGGGAGCAGTTCTTC. Amino acid sequence: CASSLVEGRGEQFF.

This clonotype was found many times. The V and J genes are TRBV12-3 or TRBV12-4 and TRBJ1-2; 7 positions match TRBD1. CDR3 length equals 14 residues. J gave up 6 bases and V 3 bases, and 7 bases lay outside the gene matches. CDR3 sequence: CASSLKGAFDGYTF. The CDR3 DNA reads as TGTGCCAGCAGTTTGAAGGGGGCGTTTGATGGCTACACCTTC.

The CDR3 reads CASSQQGGAVQPQHF. DNA of the CDR3: TGTGCCAGCAGCCAACAGGGGGGGGCCGTGCAGCCCCAGCATTTT. The chain carries TRBV7-2 and TRBJ1-5; 8 nucleotides line up with TRBD1. The CDR3 is made up of 15 amino acids. J lost 7 bases, V lost 5 bases, and 10 bases had no gene match. Germline CDR1 reads SGHTA; CDR2 reads FQGNSA. The whole variable domain, filled in from reference TRBV7-2 and TRBJ1-5, reads GAGVSQSPSNKVTEKGKDVELRCDPISGHTALYWYRQSLGQGLEFLIYFQGNSAPDKSGLPSDRFSAERTGGSVSTLTIQRTQQEDSAVYLCASSQQGGAVQPQHFGDGTRLSIL.

This clonotype was picked up a small number of times. This sequence joins TRBV5-1 and TRBJ1-1; 9 bases are shared with TRBD1. CDR3 length: 17 residues. Trimming at V came to 4 bases and at J to 0 bases, leaving 10 bases not matched to a gene. In germline, CDR1 is SGHRS, CDR2 YFSETQ. As DNA, the CDR3 is TGCGCCAGCAGCCCGAACCGACAGGGGGGTTTGAACACTGAAGCTTTCTTT. As protein: CASSPNRQGGLNTEAFF.

This clonotype was counted a few times. The J gene is TRBJ2-3, the V gene TRBV5-5; D possibly corresponds to TRBD1 (6 bases). Looked up from germline, CDR1 is SGHKS and CDR2 is YYEKEE (reference sequence). V shed 2 bases and J shed 3 bases, with 10 bases lying between them. This CDR3 has 14 residues. CDR3 DNA sequence: TGTGCCAGCAGCTTTCGCAGGGGTACAGATACGCAGTATTTT. Its protein product is CASSFRRGTDTQYF. The whole variable domain, remainder taken from reference TRBV5-5 and TRBJ2-3, is DAGVTQSPTHLIKTRGQQVTLRCSPISGHKSVSWYQQVLGQGPQFIFQYYEKEERGRGNFPDRFSARQFPNYSSELNVNALLLGDSALYLCASSFRRGTDTQYFGPGTRLTVL.

In the case of this clonotype: The conserved phenylalanine or tryptophan normally closing the CDR3 is absent here, so this likely arose from a read error. V and J are TRBV10-2 and TRBJ1-2; D is perhaps TRBD1 (5 bases). The CDR3 sequence is 14 residues long. Germline V gene data show CDR1 as WSHSY and CDR2 as SAAADI. The germline V and J ends were trimmed by 3 bases and 8 bases, with 16 bases remaining between them. CDR3 coding DNA: TGCGCCAGCAGTGACTCCGGGCAGGGTTACGGCTACACCTCC. It yields the protein CASSDSGQGYGYTS.

V and J are TRBV2 and TRBJ2-1; no firm D call. V dropped 1 base and J dropped 4 bases, with 5 bases sitting between them. This CDR3 spans 13 amino acids. Germline V gene sequence: CDR1 SNHLY, CDR2 FYNNEI. The CDR3 DNA is TGTGCCAGCAGTGAAGGACTGTACAATGAGCAGTTCTTC. This encodes CASSEGLYNEQFF.

The chain uses TRBV5-6 and TRBJ2-5; TRBD2 matches 9 bases. V shed 0 bases and J 2 bases; nucleotides not matched to a gene: 2. This CDR3 region has 15 residues. Germline lookup yields CDR1 SGHDT and CDR2 YYEEEE. The CDR3 region is CASSLEGLAQETQYF. CDR3 DNA: TGTGCCAGCAGCTTGGAGGGACTAGCTCAAGAGACCCAGTACTTC.

This chain joins TRBV9 and TRBJ2-2; no definite D call. From germline, CDR1 is SGDLS and CDR2 YYNGEE. V lost 6 bases and J 1 base, leaving 10 bases between the germline ends. The CDR3 is 14 residues long. CDR3 protein: CASTRHMNTGELFF. DNA for the CDR3: TGTGCCAGCACTAGACATATGAACACCGGGGAGCTGTTTTTT. Based on the CDR3 plus reference TRBV9 and TRBJ2-2, the full variable domain is DSGVTQTPKHLITATGQRVTLRCSPRSGDLSVYWYQQSLDQGLQFLIQYYNGEERAKGNILERFSAQQFPDLHSELNLSSLELGDSALYFCASTRHMNTGELFFGEGSRLTVL.

The chain uses TRBV10-3 and TRBJ1-4, with D perhaps matching TRBD1 (6 bases). The ends were cut back, 6 bases at V and 8 bases at J, with 16 bases in the middle. The CDR3 sequence is 14 residues long. Germline lookup yields CDR1 ENHRY and CDR2 SYGVKD. The CDR3 DNA reads as TGTGCCATCAGGGCGGGGGCGGGGGTCGAAAAACTGTTTTTT. It is translated as CAIRAGAGVEKLFF.

This clonotype came up many times. The gene calls are TRBV20-1 and TRBJ2-5, with D possibly being TRBD2 (5 bases). The germline V gene has CDR1 DFQATT and CDR2 SNEGSKA (reference sequence). V was cut by 8 bases and J by 4 bases, with 20 bases left in between. This CDR3 has 14 amino acids. The CDR3 reads CSPEGVSVGETQYF. CDR3 DNA: TGCAGTCCAGAGGGCGTGTCGGTAGGAGAGACCCAGTACTTC.

V is TRBV10-3 and J is TRBJ2-7, with TRBD2 identical over 14 bases. This CDR3 is 14 amino acids long. Germline assignment: CDR1 ENHRY and CDR2 SYGVKD. V lost 10 bases and J lost 2; bases outside the gene matches: 4. CDR3 residues: CATRLAGGAYEQYF. The CDR3 bases are TGTGCCACCCGACTAGCGGGGGGGGCCTACGAGCAGTACTTC.

This chain uses TRBV13 with TRBJ2-7, with 9 bases identical to TRBD2. CDR1 is PRHDT, CDR2 FYEKMQ, per germline (reference sequence). CDR3 length: 15 residues. V lost 5 bases to trimming and J lost 2 bases; unmatched junction nucleotides: 7. The CDR3 nucleotides read TGTGCCAGCAGCCGAGGGCGGGAGGGCCCCTACGAGCAGTACTTC. This sequence encodes CASSRGREGPYEQYF.

This clonotype was picked up a small number of times. The DNA for the CDR3 is TGTGCAGTAGTCCCAGCGAGCACCGGGGAGCTGTTTTTT. Translating it yields CAVVPASTGELFF. The chain employs TRBV6-5 and TRBJ2-2; D unclear. The CDR3 is 13 amino acids. Germline values: CDR1 MNHEY, CDR2 SVGAGI.

The chain uses TRBV15 and TRBJ1-2; 7 bases are a match to TRBD1. Germline CDR1 and CDR2: LNHNV and YYDKDF (reference sequence). The V segment lost 3 bases and the J segment 2 bases; nucleotides outside the gene matches: 6. There are 15 residues in the CDR3. CDR3 nucleotides: TGTGCCACCAGCAGCTTGGGGACAGTCAACTATGGCTACACCTTC. Residues: CATSSLGTVNYGYTF.

This clonotype was detected ten times or more. This sequence joins TRBV2 and TRBJ2-5; no definite D call. V was trimmed by 3 bases and J by 2 bases, leaving 10 bases between them. Per the germline V gene, CDR1 is SNHLY and CDR2 is FYNNEI. The CDR3 runs to 14 residues. The CDR3 region has the DNA TGTGCCAGCAGTGATGTAGGCCTACAAGAGACCCAGTACTTC. It specifies CASSDVGLQETQYF.

This clonotype was counted many times. The V gene is TRBV7-9, the J gene TRBJ1-6; 8 positions agree with TRBD1. This CDR3 region has 15 residues. V trimming: 5 bases; J trimming: 6 bases; junction bases outside the gene matches: 6. In germline, CDR1 is SEHNR, CDR2 FQNEAQ (reference sequence). For the CDR3, the DNA is TGTGCCAGCAGCCCTCCGACAGGGGTTAATTCACCCCTCCACTTT. This gives the protein CASSPPTGVNSPLHF.